Shown below are 21 T cell receptor beta chains from a single sample sequenced in a study of cytomegalovirus exposure and HLA in healthy donors. A multiplex PCR was run with 60 Vbeta primers and 13 Jbeta primers. Generated by immunoSEQ multiplex PCR, the TCRdb table keeps only in-frame clones and is missing some. The table records over 110,000 clones, 65% to 80% of them present only once. Material: PBMCs. These receptors all stem from a woman in her forties or fifties in good health and CMV-seropositive.

The chain uses TRBV6-5 and TRBJ2-7; 9 positions match TRBD2. The CDR3 consists of 16 residues. Germline-derived CDR1 and CDR2 are MNHEY and SVGAGI. The V and J ends lost 2 bases and 3 bases, in that order; junction bases with no gene match: 8. CDR3 sequence: CASSYHGGGAVYEQYF. The CDR3, as DNA: TGTGCCAGCAGTTACCATGGCGGGGGGGCCGTCTACGAGCAGTACTTC.

The chain carries TRBV29-1 and TRBJ2-2; D is perhaps TRBD1 (5 bases). Germline values: CDR1 SQVTM, CDR2 ANQGSEA. The CDR3 is 14 amino acids. Trimming took off 7 bases at V and 2 bases at J, with 14 bases between the two ends. The CDR3 loop is CSAPTGANTGELFF. CDR3 DNA sequence: TGCAGCGCACCGACTGGGGCCAACACCGGGGAGCTGTTTTTT.

V is TRBV5-1 and J is TRBJ1-2, with 8 bases fitting TRBD1. The V segment lost 3 bases and the J segment 6 bases; nucleotides outside the gene matches: 4. The germline V gene has CDR1 SGHRS and CDR2 YFSETQ. This CDR3 is built from 13 residues. Here the CDR3 reads CASSWTGRDGYTF. The CDR3 DNA sequence: TGCGCCAGCAGCTGGACAGGGCGGGATGGCTACACCTTC. Looking up the rest from reference TRBV5-1 and TRBJ1-2 gives the full variable domain: KAGVTQTPRYLIKTRGQQVTLSCSPISGHRSVSWYQQTPGQGLQFLFEYFSETQRNKGNFPGRFSGRQFSNSRSEMNVSTLELGDSALYLCASSWTGRDGYTFGSGTRLTVV.

The chain has TRBV19 and TRBJ2-1; 11 bases are shared with TRBD2. V lost 10 bases, J lost 0 bases, and 11 bases stayed unmatched. This CDR3 is 17 amino acids long. Looked up from germline, CDR1 is LNHDA and CDR2 is SQIVND (reference sequence). The CDR3 DNA reads TGTGCCACCCTAGCGGGGGGCTTTGGTAGCTCCTACAATGAGCAGTTCTTC. Translated, it gives CATLAGGFGSSYNEQFF.

The V gene is TRBV6-6, the J gene TRBJ1-2; D gene ambiguous. V was shortened by 0 bases and J by 7 bases, with 12 bases between the two germline ends. Germline lookup yields CDR1 MNHNY and CDR2 SVGAGI (reference sequence). The CDR3 is 14 residues long. CDR3: CASSYSSGGGGYTF. CDR3 nucleotide sequence: TGTGCCAGCAGTTACTCTTCCGGTGGCGGTGGCTACACCTTC.

The V and J genes are TRBV28 and TRBJ2-1, with a weak D call TRBD1 (5 bases). V lost 7 bases and J 10 bases, leaving 20 bases between the germline ends. The CDR3 totals 14 residues. Germline values: CDR1 MDHEN, CDR2 SYDVKM. CDR3 in DNA: TGTGCCAGCATTGGTTCAGGGAATAGGGGCGAGCAGTTCTTC. Translating gives CASIGSGNRGEQFF.

This chain joins TRBV4-1 and TRBJ2-7; unclear D gene. V was pared by 3 bases and J by 2 bases, with 8 bases between. The CDR3 spans 13 residues. The germline gives CDR1 MGHRA, CDR2 YSYEKL. The CDR3: CASSQGYPYEQYF. CDR3 coding DNA: TGCGCCAGCAGCCAGGGCTATCCCTACGAGCAGTACTTC.

This chain connects TRBV2 to TRBJ1-6; perhaps TRBD1 as D (6 bases). Looked up from germline, CDR1 is SNHLY and CDR2 is FYNNEI. Trimming removed 6 bases from V and 6 bases from J, with 24 bases in between. This CDR3 region has 18 residues. CDR3 DNA sequence: TGTGCCAGCAGCCTCAATTCCCCACAGGGAACGGTTAATTCACCCCTCCACTTT. Its protein product is CASSLNSPQGTVNSPLHF.

The chain recombines TRBV25-1 with TRBJ2-1, with D possibly being TRBD1 (5 bases). The CDR3 consists of 15 residues. Germline loops: CDR1 MGHDK, CDR2 SYGVNS. V was trimmed by 8 bases and J by 13 bases, leaving 27 bases between them. The CDR3 DNA reads as TGTGCCAGCTACCCAAAATTCGACACCCAGGGTGAACAGTTCTTC. Encoded protein: CASYPKFDTQGEQFF.

This chain uses TRBV6-6 with TRBJ2-5, with D possibly being TRBD2 (6 bases). Germline V lookup: CDR1 MNHNY, CDR2 SVGAGI (reference sequence). The CDR3 has 14 amino acids. Trimming stripped 6 bases from V and 5 bases from J, with 16 bases between. This CDR3 is CASSPGTAAETQYF. CDR3 DNA sequence: TGTGCCAGCAGCCCCGGGACTGCGGCGGAGACCCAGTACTTC.

J is TRBJ1-1 and V is TRBV19; 8 bases map to TRBD1. The V segment lost 4 bases and the J segment 3 bases; nucleotides outside the gene matches: 7. CDR1 and CDR2 (germline): LNHDA, SQIVND (reference sequence). This CDR3 contains 15 residues. Here the CDR3 DNA reads TGTGCCAGTAGTAACAGGGGGGACGGGGACACTGAAGCTTTCTTT. Its translation is CASSNRGDGDTEAFF.

As for this clone: The same CDR3 also results from other DNA sequences found in this sample. V usage is TRBV30 and J usage is TRBJ1-2, with D possibly TRBD1 on 6 matching bases. CDR1 is GTSNPN and CDR2 is SVGIG in the germline V gene (reference sequence). Trimming cost V 0 bases and J 2 bases, with 13 bases left between them. There are 15 residues in the CDR3. The CDR3 bases are TGTGCCTGGAGTGTCTGGGGGGGCCCCAACTATGGCTACACCTTC. Protein sequence: CAWSVWGGPNYGYTF.

DNA of the CDR3: TGTGCCAGCAGCTTACAGGGGCGAGGAAACACCATATATTTT. Translating gives CASSLQGRGNTIYF. The genes are TRBV7-8 and TRBJ1-3, with a weak D call TRBD1 (6 bases). Trimming took off 2 bases at V and 4 bases at J, with 9 bases between the two ends. Germline-derived CDR1 and CDR2 are SGHVS and FQNEAQ. The CDR3 runs 14 residues.

A note on this clone: A read error may account for a junction end that differs from germline. CDR3 sequence reads: CASSPNRGTYEQHF. Written as DNA, the CDR3 is TGCGCCAGCAGCCCTAACAGGGGTACCTACGAGCAGCACTTC. The chain has TRBV4-1 and TRBJ2-7; 7 bases match TRBD1. CDR1 is MGHRA and CDR2 is YSYEKL in the germline V gene. This CDR3 comprises 14 residues.

With regard to this clone: The sample holds other DNA sequences that translate to the same CDR3. The genes are TRBV5-1 and TRBJ1-1; D possibly corresponds to TRBD1 (6 bases). There are 14 residues in the CDR3. V lost 1 base to trimming and J lost 6 bases, with 13 bases between them. Germline loops: CDR1 SGHRS, CDR2 YFSETQ. Written as DNA, the CDR3 is TGCGCCAGCAGCTTGTCAACAGGGTACGCTGAAGCTTTCTTT. It translates to CASSLSTGYAEAFF.

This clone was counted a single time. The chain joins TRBV5-6 to TRBJ2-5; tentative D call: TRBD2 (5 bases). Germline loops: CDR1 SGHDT, CDR2 YYEEEE. The CDR3 length is 12 residues. The ends were cut back, 1 base at V and 11 bases at J, with 12 bases in the middle. The CDR3 loop reads CASSLKGWEQYF. The CDR3, as DNA: TGTGCCAGCAGCTTGAAAGGTTGGGAGCAGTACTTC.

The rearrangement links TRBV29-1 to TRBJ2-7; a possible D gene is TRBD2 (6 bases). This CDR3 has 15 residues. Trimming shortened V by 1 base and J by 5 bases, and 18 bases separated the two germline ends. Germline CDR1 reads SQVTM; CDR2 reads ANQGSEA. The CDR3: CSVEGNPGEGNEQYF. CDR3 DNA: TGCAGCGTTGAAGGGAACCCGGGGGAAGGTAACGAGCAGTACTTC.

This chain joins TRBV5-6 and TRBJ2-2; D ambiguous. The germline V gene has CDR1 SGHDT and CDR2 YYEEEE. The V and J ends lost 1 base and 6 bases respectively, with 7 bases between them. The CDR3 spans 13 residues. Here the CDR3 DNA reads TGTGCCAGCAGCTTGACGCGCGCCGGGGAGCTGTTTTTT. It specifies CASSLTRAGELFF.

This rearrangement joins TRBV5-4 to TRBJ2-5; a possible D gene is TRBD2 (6 bases). CDR1 and CDR2 from the germline V gene are SGHNT and YYREEE (reference sequence). The length of the CDR3 is 15 residues. Trimming shortened V by 7 bases and J by 2 bases, and 18 bases separated the two germline ends. The CDR3 coding sequence is TGTGCCAGCGGCCTGCTGGGGCTAGCGCAAGAGACCCAGTACTTC. Translation gives CASGLLGLAQETQYF.

The chain combines TRBV2 with TRBJ1-5; tentatively, D is TRBD1 (5 bases). Germline values: CDR1 SNHLY, CDR2 FYNNEI. Trimming shortened V by 5 bases and J by 1 base, and 9 bases separated the two germline ends. There are 14 residues in the CDR3. Written as DNA, the CDR3 is TGTGCCAGCAGTACTGACAGAAGCAATCAGCCCCAGCATTTT. Amino acids: CASSTDRSNQPQHF.

CDR3 in amino acids: CASSEGAVTYEQYF. Here the CDR3 DNA reads TGTGCCAGCAGTGAAGGAGCGGTAACCTACGAGCAGTACTTC. The J gene is TRBJ2-7, the V gene TRBV6-1, with D maybe TRBD2 (5 bases). Trimming left V 1 base short and J 2 bases short, with 9 bases between. The CDR3 has 14 residues. The germline V gene encodes CDR1 MNHNS and CDR2 SASEGT.